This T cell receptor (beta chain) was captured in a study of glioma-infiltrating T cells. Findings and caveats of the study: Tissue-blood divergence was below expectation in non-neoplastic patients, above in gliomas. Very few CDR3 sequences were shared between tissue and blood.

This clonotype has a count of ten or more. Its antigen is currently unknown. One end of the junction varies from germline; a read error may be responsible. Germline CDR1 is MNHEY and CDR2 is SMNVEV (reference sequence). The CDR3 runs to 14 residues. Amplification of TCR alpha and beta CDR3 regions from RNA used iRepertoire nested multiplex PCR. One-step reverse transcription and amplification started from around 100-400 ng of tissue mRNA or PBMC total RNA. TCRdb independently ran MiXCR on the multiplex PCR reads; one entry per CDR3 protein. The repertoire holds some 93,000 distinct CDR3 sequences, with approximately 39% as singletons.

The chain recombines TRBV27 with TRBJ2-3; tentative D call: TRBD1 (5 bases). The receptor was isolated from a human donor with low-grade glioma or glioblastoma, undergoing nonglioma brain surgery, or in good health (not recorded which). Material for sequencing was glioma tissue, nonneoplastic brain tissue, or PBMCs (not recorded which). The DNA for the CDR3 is TGTGCCAGCAGTAGACAGAAAATCACAGGTACGCAGTATTTT. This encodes CASSRQKITGTQYF.